Shown below are 19 T cell receptor beta chains from a single sample sequenced in a study of blood T cell repertoires in COVID-19. TCRdb's copy holds only in-frame clones and misses some; the assay was immunoSEQ multiplex PCR. Of roughly 180,000 clones listed, 70% to 90% were seen once; the top ten hold 3.5% to 5%. Sequenced: peripheral blood. The receptor set was obtained from a woman in her thirties with acute or convalescent COVID-19.

The table lists this clone with a few counts. V and J are TRBV7-9 and TRBJ1-4; weak D call: TRBD1 (5 bases). Trimming removed 3 bases at V and 5 bases at J, with 10 bases between. This CDR3 has 14 amino acids. Germline CDR1 and CDR2: SEHNR and FQNEAQ (reference sequence). The CDR3 here is CASSFGTTNEKLFF. CDR3 nucleotides: TGTGCCAGCAGCTTTGGGACTACAAATGAAAAACTGTTTTTT.

The chain uses TRBV15 and TRBJ2-7; no reliable D call. From germline, CDR1 is LNHNV and CDR2 YYDKDF (reference sequence). V was shortened by 1 base and J by 3 bases, with 4 bases between the two germline ends. The CDR3 runs to 12 residues. The chain's CDR3 is CATSRGDYEQYF. In DNA form, the CDR3 reads TGTGCCACCAGCAGAGGCGACTACGAGCAGTACTTC. The whole variable domain, remainder taken from reference TRBV15 and TRBJ2-7, is DAMVIQNPRYQVTQFGKPVTLSCSQTLNHNVMYWYQQKSSQAPKLLFHYYDKDFNNEADTPDNFQSRRPNTSFCFLDIRSPGLGDTAMYLCATSRGDYEQYFGPGTRLTVT.

The chain couples TRBV3-1 (or the pseudogene TRBV3-2) to TRBJ1-5, with 7 bases fitting TRBD1. Germline-derived CDR1 and CDR2 are LGHDT and YNNKEL (reference sequence). The CDR3 runs 13 residues. The trim removed 10 bases at V and 5 bases at J, leaving 8 bases unmatched. The CDR3, as DNA: TGTGCCACCTGGGGACAGAGAGATCAGCCCCAGCATTTT. This translates into CATWGQRDQPQHF.

This chain uses TRBV7-9 with TRBJ2-6; D unresolved. There are 18 residues in the CDR3. Trimming cost V 5 bases and J 0 bases, with 17 bases left between them. Germline-derived CDR1 and CDR2 are SEHNR and FQNEAQ (reference sequence). The chain's CDR3 is CASSPLVHYNSGANVLTF. As DNA, the CDR3 is TGTGCCAGCAGCCCCCTGGTCCATTACAACTCTGGGGCCAACGTCCTGACTTTC.

DNA for the CDR3: TGTGCCAGCTCACGAGCTTGGGGACTAGCGGGAGGGCCGGAGCAGTACTTC. Translating it yields CASSRAWGLAGGPEQYF. This chain joins TRBV18 and TRBJ2-7; 16 nucleotides align to TRBD2. Germline CDR1 is KGHSH and CDR2 is LQKENI. This CDR3 spans 17 amino acids. V lost 4 bases to trimming and J lost 7 bases; unmatched junction nucleotides: 10.

This rearrangement joins TRBV5-1 to TRBJ2-4; 7 bases line up with TRBD1. The CDR3 covers 15 residues. The trim removed 4 bases at V and 4 bases at J, leaving 8 bases unmatched. The V gene's germline CDR1 is SGHRS and CDR2 YFSETQ. CDR3 in amino acids: CASSLGTVGKNIQYF. As DNA, the CDR3 is TGCGCCAGCAGCCTGGGGACAGTTGGGAAAAACATTCAGTACTTC. The entire variable domain, with the rest obtained from reference TRBV5-1 and TRBJ2-4, is as follows: KAGVTQTPRYLIKTRGQQVTLSCSPISGHRSVSWYQQTPGQGLQFLFEYFSETQRNKGNFPGRFSGRQFSNSRSEMNVSTLELGDSALYLCASSLGTVGKNIQYFGAGTRLSVL.

The chain joins TRBV5-4 to TRBJ2-3; D gene ambiguous. The CDR3 consists of 14 residues. The V end lost 4 bases, the J end lost 6 bases, and 15 bases lay between the germline ends. Germline V gene sequence: CDR1 SGHNT, CDR2 YYREEE (reference sequence). CDR3 coding DNA: TGTGCCAGCAGCCCCAGTGTAGAGGTGGATACGCAGTATTTT. It encodes CASSPSVEVDTQYF.

The chain joins TRBV6-4 to TRBJ2-7, with D uncertain. This CDR3 comprises 13 residues. Trimming shortened V by 3 bases and J by 4 bases, and 10 bases separated the two germline ends. Per the germline V gene, CDR1 is MRHNA and CDR2 is SNTAGT. Here the CDR3 reads CASSEYPEYEQYF. The DNA for the CDR3 is TGTGCCAGCAGTGAATACCCTGAGTACGAGCAGTACTTC.

This rearrangement joins TRBV20-1 to TRBJ1-1, with TRBD1 identical over 7 bases. This CDR3 comprises 11 residues. Germline V gene sequence: CDR1 DFQATT, CDR2 SNEGSKA (reference sequence). V shed 5 bases and J 11 bases; nucleotides not matched to a gene: 8. CDR3 sequence: CSASQGFDAFF. The CDR3 DNA is TGCAGTGCTTCACAGGGGTTTGATGCTTTCTTT.

The V call is TRBV30, the J call TRBJ2-7, with TRBD1 matching over 7 bases. The germline CDR1 and CDR2 sequences are GTSNPN and SVGIG (reference sequence). There are 14 residues in the CDR3. The junction had 9 bases not matched to a gene; V was cut back by 3 bases and J by 4 bases. This CDR3 is CAWRDGTENYEQYF. DNA of the CDR3: TGTGCCTGGAGGGACGGGACAGAAAATTACGAGCAGTACTTC. The entire variable domain, with the rest obtained from reference TRBV30 and TRBJ2-7, is as follows: SQTIHQWPATLVQPVGSPLSLECTVEGTSNPNLYWYRQAAGRGLQLLFYSVGIGQISSEVPQNLSASRPQDRQFILSSKKLLLSDSGFYLCAWRDGTENYEQYFGPGTRLTVT.

The chain is built from TRBV7-8 and TRBJ2-1; TRBD2 agrees at 11 bases. The CDR3 totals 15 residues. The ends lost 2 bases at V and 7 bases at J; junction bases unmatched: 4. Germline loops: CDR1 SGHVS, CDR2 FQNEAQ. The CDR3 nucleotides are TGTGCCAGCAGCTTAACACTAGCGGGAGAGAATGAGCAGTTCTTC. This encodes CASSLTLAGENEQFF.

V and J are TRBV25-1 and TRBJ2-7; possibly TRBD1 for D (5 bases). The CDR3 consists of 14 residues. Germline V gene data show CDR1 as MGHDK and CDR2 as SYGVNS. V was clipped by 7 bases and J by 0 bases, with 13 bases between them. CDR3 amino acids: CASTPTGHSYEQYF. As DNA, the CDR3 is TGTGCCAGCACCCCCACAGGACACTCCTACGAGCAGTACTTC.

The gene calls are TRBV30 and TRBJ1-2; D possibly corresponds to TRBD1 (5 bases). Germline CDR1 reads GTSNPN; CDR2 reads SVGIG (reference sequence). The V gene lost 2 bases and the J gene lost 7 bases, with 14 bases spanning the gap. The CDR3 runs to 13 residues. CDR3 nucleotide sequence: TGTGCCTGGAGTTTTAAGCAGGGCGGTGGCTACACCTTC. This encodes CAWSFKQGGGYTF.

The rearrangement joins TRBV5-1 to TRBJ1-2, with D unclear. Trimming cost V 2 bases and J 0 bases, with 8 bases left between them. This CDR3 comprises 14 residues. The germline V gene encodes CDR1 SGHRS and CDR2 YFSETQ. CDR3 sequence: CASSLYGANYGYTF. The CDR3, as DNA: TGCGCCAGCAGCTTATACGGGGCTAACTATGGCTACACCTTC.

The chain combines TRBV24-1 with TRBJ2-3; TRBD2 agrees at 10 bases. In germline, CDR1 is KGHDR, CDR2 SFDVKD. V lost 12 bases, J lost 2 bases, and 10 bases stayed unmatched. There are 15 residues in the CDR3. CDR3 protein: CAAPSGGTLTDTQYF. CDR3 sequence (DNA): TGTGCCGCCCCTAGCGGGGGTACTCTCACAGATACGCAGTATTTT.

The J gene is TRBJ2-1, the V gene TRBV23-1; D call uncertain. TRBV23-1 is an open reading frame whose function is uncertain. The CDR3 has 12 residues. Trimming stripped 9 bases from V and 6 bases from J, with 12 bases between. DNA for the CDR3: TGCGCCAGTATGTTCGGTCTCAATGAGCAGTTCTTC. Translating gives CASMFGLNEQFF.

This clone was detected a few times. This rearrangement joins TRBV6-5 to TRBJ2-1; D gene unclear. The CDR3 length is 12 residues. Looked up from germline, CDR1 is MNHEY and CDR2 is SVGAGI. Trimming took off 6 bases at V and 10 bases at J, with 13 bases between the two ends. CDR3 amino acids: CASRQPLGEQFF. The DNA of the CDR3 is TGTGCCAGCAGGCAACCCCTAGGAGAGCAGTTCTTC.

The J gene is TRBJ2-5, the V gene TRBV5-1; 7 nucleotides match TRBD2. Unmatched junction bases numbered 15, after V lost 2 bases and J lost 2 bases. Germline-derived CDR1 and CDR2 are SGHRS and YFSETQ. CDR3 length: 18 residues. CDR3 protein: CASSFQPTLTSVQETQYF. The CDR3 region has the DNA TGCGCCAGCAGCTTCCAGCCTACCTTAACTAGCGTACAAGAGACCCAGTACTTC.

The chain employs TRBV7-2 and TRBJ2-4; TRBD2 matches at 10 bases. Germline-derived CDR1 and CDR2 are SGHTA and FQGNSA. The CDR3 has 14 residues. With V trimmed by 8 bases and J by 6 bases, 7 bases remained unmatched. In DNA, the CDR3 is TGTGCCAGCTCCTACTCTAGCGGGGGAAACATTCAGTACTTC. Translating it yields CASSYSSGGNIQYF. The variable domain in full, with the rest retrieved from reference TRBV7-2 and TRBJ2-4, is GAGVSQSPSNKVTEKGKDVELRCDPISGHTALYWYRQSLGQGLEFLIYFQGNSAPDKSGLPSDRFSAERTGGSVSTLTIQRTQQEDSAVYLCASSYSSGGNIQYFGAGTRLSVL.